The sequence of this T cell receptor (beta chain) was determined in a study of T-cell reconstitution after alpha-beta-depleted transplantation in children. CDR3 size: 16 residues. Trimming took 3 bases from V and 2 from J; bases not matched to a gene: 7. Germline CDR1 and CDR2: SGHAT and FQNNGV. Preparing the TCRbeta library involved the use of unique molecular identifiers. MiXCR, run by TCRdb on the PCR reads, gives a single entry per CDR3 protein. The sample consists of 250,000 to 300,000 distinct CDR3 sequences, approximately 9.6% of them appearing once. This receptor was taken from a human donor who donated a stem cell graft to a child with SCID. The sample consisted of PBMCs from the stem cell graft donor, taken from the stem cell graft. The chain is built from TRBV11-2 and TRBJ1-2; 9 nucleotides line up with TRBD1. The chain's CDR3 is CASSFNPGTGNYGYTF. In nucleotides, the CDR3 is TGTGCCAGCAGCTTCAACCCCGGGACAGGGAACTATGGCTACACCTTC.